Below, 27 T cell receptor beta chains from the same sample are listed, as sequenced in a study of control samples from healthy donors and cancer patients. This table comes from immunoSEQ multiplex PCR, and its TCRdb copy is limited to in-frame clones, with some not included. The sample consists of roughly 150,000 clones, over 90% of them appearing once. Sequences were obtained from blood. The origin of the receptors is a man between 45 and 60 years old in good health.

The J gene is TRBJ2-1, the V gene TRBV10-3, with D perhaps matching TRBD2 (5 bases). Trimming shortened V by 3 bases and J by 10 bases, and 13 bases separated the two germline ends. This CDR3 is built from 13 residues. The germline CDR1 and CDR2 sequences are ENHRY and SYGVKD. CDR3 amino acids: CAISDLGDSEQFF. As DNA, the CDR3 is TGTGCCATCAGTGATCTCGGGGATTCCGAGCAGTTCTTC.

The CDR3 protein is CSVELASGTQYF. The CDR3 nucleotides read TGCAGCGTTGAATTGGCTAGCGGGACCCAGTACTTC. The chain combines TRBV29-1 with TRBJ2-5; 7 nucleotides line up with TRBD2. Trimming removed 2 bases from V and 7 bases from J; junction bases left unmatched: 4. Germline CDR1 SQVTM, CDR2 ANQGSEA. This CDR3 is 12 amino acids long.

The rearrangement links TRBV18 to TRBJ2-3, with 8 bases lining up with TRBD1. The V segment lost 0 bases and the J segment 10 bases; nucleotides outside the gene matches: 9. The CDR3 runs 15 residues. Per the germline V gene, CDR1 is KGHSH and CDR2 is LQKENI. As DNA, the CDR3 is TGTGCCAGCTCACCACCGACCCAGGGGGCCAAGGCGCAGTATTTT. It encodes CASSPPTQGAKAQYF.

This clone has only a few counts. This rearrangement joins TRBV11-2 to TRBJ1-6; no firm D call. Germline lookup yields CDR1 SGHAT and CDR2 FQNNGV. V was cut by 1 base and J by 5 bases, with 9 bases left in between. This CDR3 has 15 amino acids. The CDR3 DNA reads as TGTGCCAGCAGCTTAGCGTTGACAAATAATTCACCCCTCCACTTT. This gives the protein CASSLALTNNSPLHF.

This chain joins TRBV11-3 and TRBJ2-1; 12 bases fit TRBD2. The V segment lost 5 bases and the J segment 7 bases; nucleotides outside the gene matches: 6. The CDR3 is 15 residues long. CDR1 SGHNT and CDR2 YENEEA come from the germline V gene. The CDR3 bases are TGTGCCAGCAGCGAGGGGACTAGCGGGTGGAATGAGCAGTTCTTC. Protein: CASSEGTSGWNEQFF.

The chain uses TRBV14 and TRBJ1-3; 7 positions agree with TRBD1. Germline values: CDR1 SGHDN, CDR2 FVKESK. Germline trimming cut 4 bases from V and 4 bases from J; bases unmatched to any gene: 7. The CDR3 is 15 residues long. CDR3 DNA sequence: TGTGCCAGCAGCCCCCGACAGGGCGGAGGAAACACCATATATTTT. Translating gives CASSPRQGGGNTIYF. Combining the CDR3 with reference TRBV14 and TRBJ1-3 gives the whole variable domain EAGVTQFPSHSVIEKGQTVTLRCDPISGHDNLYWYRRVMGKEIKFLLHFVKESKQDESGMPNNRFLAERTGGTYSTLKVQPAELEDSGVYFCASSPRQGGGNTIYFGEGSWLTVV.

J is TRBJ2-1 and V is TRBV6-5; D is perhaps TRBD2 (5 bases). Looked up from germline, CDR1 is MNHEY and CDR2 is SVGAGI. CDR3 length equals 13 residues. The V end was cut by 7 bases, the J end by 7 bases, with 14 bases between. The CDR3 bases are TGTGCCAGCACCCTGTGGGAGTCGAATGAGCAGTTCTTC. It translates to CASTLWESNEQFF.

The chain couples TRBV5-5 to TRBJ2-5, with D tentatively TRBD1 or TRBD2 (5 bases each). V lost 3 bases and J lost 2, with 17 bases in between. Germline loops: CDR1 SGHKS, CDR2 YYEKEE (reference sequence). This CDR3 has 16 amino acids. CDR3 DNA: TGTGCCAGCAGCTCAACCGGGACCACCTCTCAAGAGACCCAGTACTTC. Encoded protein: CASSSTGTTSQETQYF. Looking up the rest from reference TRBV5-5 and TRBJ2-5 gives the full variable domain: DAGVTQSPTHLIKTRGQQVTLRCSPISGHKSVSWYQQVLGQGPQFIFQYYEKEERGRGNFPDRFSARQFPNYSSELNVNALLLGDSALYLCASSSTGTTSQETQYFGPGTRLLVL.

V is TRBV5-1 and J is TRBJ2-1; 7 bases are a match to TRBD1. Germline loops: CDR1 SGHRS, CDR2 YFSETQ. The CDR3 extends over 15 amino acids. J was trimmed by 7 bases and V by 5 bases; bases with no gene match: 12. Written as DNA, the CDR3 is TGCGCCAGCAGACTAGGGGGCTCAAAAGGGAATGAGCAGTTCTTC. This sequence encodes CASRLGGSKGNEQFF.

The rearrangement links TRBV30 to TRBJ1-2; tentatively, D is TRBD1 (5 bases). Germline V CDR1 and CDR2: GTSNPN, SVGIG (reference sequence). Trimming stripped 0 bases from V and 7 bases from J, with 12 bases between. This CDR3 has 13 amino acids. The CDR3 reads CAWSVKGPGGYTF. CDR3 DNA: TGTGCCTGGAGTGTAAAGGGGCCGGGTGGCTACACCTTC.

The chain is built from TRBV7-3 and TRBJ2-2, with 8 bases identical to TRBD1. Losses at the gene ends were 5 bases for V and 7 bases for J; bases not matched to a gene: 3. This CDR3 contains 13 residues. In germline, CDR1 is SGHTA, CDR2 FQGTGA. The CDR3 sequence: CASSTQGVGELFF. In DNA form, the CDR3 reads TGTGCCAGCAGCACACAGGGGGTCGGGGAGCTGTTTTTT.

The chain links TRBV6-5 to TRBJ1-3; no firm D call. The germline V gene encodes CDR1 MNHEY and CDR2 SVGAGI. The V end lost 5 bases, the J end lost 0 bases, and 5 bases lay between the germline ends. The CDR3 spans 13 residues. CDR3 loop: CASSRSSGNTIYF. The DNA of the CDR3 is TGTGCCAGCAGTCGAAGCTCTGGAAACACCATATATTTT.

Here the CDR3 DNA reads TGTGCCAGCAGTGATGACGCCCTAATCCTAGGAACATACGAGCAGTACTTC. The encoded protein is CASSDDALILGTYEQYF. The chain joins TRBV25-1 to TRBJ2-7; D uncertain. This CDR3 contains 17 residues. Trimming removed 3 bases at V and 4 bases at J, with 22 bases between. In germline, CDR1 is MGHDK, CDR2 SYGVNS.

J is TRBJ1-3 and V is TRBV7-9; D perhaps matches TRBD1 (6 bases). Per germline, CDR1 SEHNR and CDR2 FQNEAQ (reference sequence). Trimming cost V 0 bases and J 5 bases, with 11 bases left between them. CDR3 size: 15 residues. CDR3 residues: CASSLAGTIRNTIYF. The CDR3 bases are TGTGCCAGCAGCTTAGCCGGGACAATCAGAAACACCATATATTTT.

The V call is TRBV15, the J call TRBJ1-1; D is unresolved. Per the germline V gene, CDR1 is LNHNV and CDR2 is YYDKDF (reference sequence). The germline V and J ends were trimmed by 2 bases and 0 bases, with 4 bases remaining between them. This CDR3 has 13 amino acids. The CDR3 coding sequence is TGTGCCACCAGCAGAACGTTGAACACTGAAGCTTTCTTT. This sequence encodes CATSRTLNTEAFF.

This chain joins TRBV3-1 (or the pseudogene TRBV3-2) and TRBJ1-1; 7 bases align to TRBD1. Germline lookup yields CDR1 LGHDT and CDR2 YNNKEL (reference sequence). J was trimmed by 4 bases and V by 4 bases; bases with no gene match: 6. The CDR3 is 14 residues long. For the CDR3, the DNA is TGTGCCAGCAGCCGACAGGGTGTGACCACTGAAGCTTTCTTT. This gives the protein CASSRQGVTTEAFF.

The rearrangement joins TRBV24-1 to TRBJ1-3; D unclear. Trimming cost V 3 bases and J 0 bases, with 5 bases left between them. Germline assignment: CDR1 KGHDR and CDR2 SFDVKD. This CDR3 is built from 14 residues. The CDR3 region has the DNA TGTGCCACCAGTGATCGAAACTCTGGAAACACCATATATTTT. As protein: CATSDRNSGNTIYF.

The rearrangement uses TRBV6-4 and TRBJ1-2; D possibly corresponds to TRBD1 (6 bases). Looked up from germline, CDR1 is MRHNA and CDR2 is SNTAGT. Trimming removed 7 bases from V and 5 bases from J, with 11 bases in between. The CDR3 extends over 12 amino acids. In DNA, the CDR3 is TGTGCCAGCAACGGGACAAATTATGGCTACACCTTC. It codes for CASNGTNYGYTF.

The V and J genes are TRBV10-3 and TRBJ2-3, with D uncertain. Germline CDR1 reads ENHRY; CDR2 reads SYGVKD. The V and J ends lost 0 bases and 2 bases respectively, with 9 bases between them. The CDR3 is 15 amino acids. CDR3 residues: CAISESVSPTDTQYF. The DNA for the CDR3 is TGTGCCATCAGTGAGTCAGTGAGTCCCACAGATACGCAGTATTTT.

The J gene is TRBJ1-1, the V gene TRBV10-1; no firm D call. CDR1 and CDR2 from the germline V gene are WNHNN and SYGVQD (reference sequence). Trimming pared 0 bases from V and 4 bases from J, leaving 12 bases between. The CDR3 is 15 residues long. In DNA, the CDR3 is TGCGCCAGCAGTGAGTCGATGGTTTTGGGCACTGAAGCTTTCTTT. It specifies CASSESMVLGTEAFF.

The genes are TRBV12-2 and TRBJ2-7; TRBD2, the table's D call, was not compared with the DNA. TRBV12-2 is reported as a pseudogene. CDR3 length: 17 residues. The CDR3 is CASRLSWRREERYEQYF. DNA for the CDR3: TGTGCAAGTCGCTTATCATGGAGGCGGGAGGAACGCTACGAGCAGTACTTC.

The V call is TRBV29-1, the J call TRBJ2-7; TRBD1 might be the D (6 bases). V gave up 6 bases and J gave up 5 bases, with 14 bases separating them. The germline V gene has CDR1 SQVTM and CDR2 ANQGSEA. The CDR3 loop spans 12 amino acids. CDR3 region: CSVVQGWDEQYF. CDR3 DNA sequence: TGCAGCGTCGTACAGGGCTGGGACGAGCAGTACTTC.

This clone was detected only once. This chain connects TRBV19 to TRBJ2-1; 7 bases match TRBD2. The CDR3 extends over 13 amino acids. The V and J ends lost 9 bases and 2 bases, in that order; junction bases with no gene match: 4. Per the germline V gene, CDR1 is LNHDA and CDR2 is SQIVND (reference sequence). CDR3 in amino acids: CASTGGTYNEQFF. CDR3 sequence (DNA): TGTGCCAGCACGGGGGGAACCTACAATGAGCAGTTCTTC.

In this sample, this clone turned up once. The chain links TRBV15 to TRBJ2-7, with D uncertain. The germline V gene has CDR1 LNHNV and CDR2 YYDKDF (reference sequence). Trimming took off 3 bases at V and 1 base at J, with 4 bases between the two ends. There are 12 residues in the CDR3. This CDR3 is CATSRASYEQYF. Here the CDR3 DNA reads TGTGCCACCAGCAGGGCTTCCTACGAGCAGTACTTC.

The chain recombines TRBV5-1 with TRBJ2-7; D is possibly TRBD1 (5 bases). V was pared by 5 bases and J by 5 bases, with 8 bases between. CDR1 SGHRS and CDR2 YFSETQ come from the germline V gene. The CDR3 spans 11 residues. CDR3 coding DNA: TGCGCCAGCAGGAAGGACAACGAGCAGTACTTC. Protein product: CASRKDNEQYF.

This chain connects TRBV19 to TRBJ1-1, with 10 nucleotides matching TRBD1. The CDR3 sequence is 15 residues long. V was clipped by 4 bases and J by 5 bases; unmatched bases: 7. From germline, CDR1 is LNHDA and CDR2 SQIVND (reference sequence). The CDR3 reads CASSRMGQGKTEAFF. CDR3 nucleotides: TGTGCCAGTAGTAGAATGGGACAGGGGAAGACTGAAGCTTTCTTT.

This chain connects TRBV30 to TRBJ1-3; 7 bases are a match to TRBD1. CDR3 length: 14 residues. V dropped 4 bases and J dropped 4; count of bases not matched to a gene: 7. CDR1 and CDR2 from the germline V gene are GTSNPN and SVGIG (reference sequence). CDR3 amino acids: CAWTRRGLGNTIYF. The CDR3 DNA follows: TGTGCCTGGACCCGGAGGGGGCTCGGAAACACCATATATTTT.